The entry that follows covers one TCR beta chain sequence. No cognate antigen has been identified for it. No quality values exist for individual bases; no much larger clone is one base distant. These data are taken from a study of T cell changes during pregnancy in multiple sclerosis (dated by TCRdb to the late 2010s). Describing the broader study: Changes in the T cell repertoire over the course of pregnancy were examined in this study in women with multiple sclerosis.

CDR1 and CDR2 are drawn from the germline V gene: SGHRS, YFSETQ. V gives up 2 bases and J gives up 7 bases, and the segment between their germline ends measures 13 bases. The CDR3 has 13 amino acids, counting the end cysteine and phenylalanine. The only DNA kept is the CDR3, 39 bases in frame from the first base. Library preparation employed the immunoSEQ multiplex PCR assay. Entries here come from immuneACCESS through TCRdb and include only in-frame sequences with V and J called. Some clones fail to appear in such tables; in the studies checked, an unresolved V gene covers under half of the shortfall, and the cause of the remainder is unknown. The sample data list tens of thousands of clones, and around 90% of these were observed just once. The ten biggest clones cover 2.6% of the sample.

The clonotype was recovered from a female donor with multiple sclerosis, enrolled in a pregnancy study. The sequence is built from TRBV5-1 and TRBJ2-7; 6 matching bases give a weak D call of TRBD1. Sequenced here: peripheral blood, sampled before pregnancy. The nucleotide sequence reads TGCGCCAGCAGCTTTAACAGGGCTGGGGAGCAGTACTTC. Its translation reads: CASSFNRAGEQYF.